This T cell receptor beta chain was sequenced during a study of blood T cell repertoires in COVID-19. Study information: Specimens from acute and convalescent COVID-19 originated in the United States, Italy and Spain. From T cells, B-cell-depleted T cells, or PBMCs came the material, which was cDNA or gDNA.

Per the original methods: Reference gene primer amplification in the assay estimated nucleated cell counts. Some clones are missing from TCRdb's copy, which holds only in-frame ones; the method was immunoSEQ multiplex PCR. D and trimming were read from the DNA, whereas the V and J calls and clone size are those reported in that table. The sample has about 330,000 clones; approximately 88% are singletons. The junction had 7 bases not matched to a gene; V was cut back by 5 bases and J by 5 bases. Looked up from germline, CDR1 is SEHNR and CDR2 is FQNEAQ (reference sequence). The CDR3 spans 16 residues.

The sample taken for sequencing was peripheral blood. The receptor's source is a man aged 25-45 years with COVID-19, enrolled during active disease. V usage is TRBV7-9 and J usage is TRBJ2-2; 11 bases fit TRBD2. The CDR3 here is CASSLPRTSGTGELFF. Written as DNA, the CDR3 is TGTGCCAGCAGCCTACCTAGGACTAGCGGGACCGGGGAGCTGTTTTTT.